This TCR beta chain was profiled in a study of cytomegalovirus exposure and HLA in healthy donors. Using immunoSEQ multiplex PCR, the repertoire was profiled, and TCRdb retains in-frame clones only, with some absent. The table includes roughly 350,000 clones, about nine tenths detected once. To note about this clone: The antigen is unknown.

Broader study findings: It was reported that the classifier diagnosed cytomegalovirus status with high specificity and sensitivity in both the original and validation cohorts. There were 150 or so TCR beta chains listed as cytomegalovirus-associated. There were some public TCRs occurring in many donors, but most TCR sequences were rare.

Donors came from a validation cohort of over a hundred subjects, distinct from the first 666-subject cohort. In germline, CDR1 is LGHNA, CDR2 YSLEER. V dropped 2 bases and J dropped 8; count of bases not matched to a gene: 2. The CDR3 has 13 amino acids. The chain couples TRBV4-3 to TRBJ2-1, with TRBD2 identical over 8 bases. This receptor was taken from a woman younger than 35 in good health and CMV-seronegative. The sample was PBMCs. The CDR3 loop is CASSQPGGDEQFF. CDR3 nucleotides: TGCGCCAGCAGCCAACCCGGGGGGGATGAGCAGTTCTTC.